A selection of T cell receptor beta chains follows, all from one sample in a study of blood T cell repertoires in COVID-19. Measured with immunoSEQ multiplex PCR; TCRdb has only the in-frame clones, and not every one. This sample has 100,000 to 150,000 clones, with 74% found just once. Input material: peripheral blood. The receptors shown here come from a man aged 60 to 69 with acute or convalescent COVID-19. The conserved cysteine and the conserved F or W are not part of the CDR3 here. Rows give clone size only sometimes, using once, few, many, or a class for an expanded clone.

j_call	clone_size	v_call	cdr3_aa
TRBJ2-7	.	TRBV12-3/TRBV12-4	ASRTSGNYEQY
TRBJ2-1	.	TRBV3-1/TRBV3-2	ASSPRDYFNEQF
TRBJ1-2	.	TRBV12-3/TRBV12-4	ASSFSEIYGYT
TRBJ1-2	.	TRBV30	AWVRGTGYGYT
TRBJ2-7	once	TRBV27	ASGATRDSYEQY
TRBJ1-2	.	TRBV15	ATSPGAGDGYT
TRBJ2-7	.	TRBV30	AWGLSYEQY
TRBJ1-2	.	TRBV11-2	ASSLNTGGWYGYT
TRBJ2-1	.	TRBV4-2	ASSPGTYNEQF
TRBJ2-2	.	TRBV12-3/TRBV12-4	ASTHQRQELF